The 22 T cell receptor beta chains in this list originate from one sample, sequenced in a study of early T cells in non-severe SARS-CoV-2 infection (dated by TCRdb to the early 2020s). Library method: 5' RACE. The sequencing machine was a NextSeq 500. The public reads were quality trimmed at Q25 with fastp and then assembled into clones with MiXCR by TCRdb, keeping productive beta chains. Rows matching on CDR3 protein sequence are summarized as one entry with the most common DNA and genes. The sample records around 60,000 distinct CDR3 sequences, 10% to 15% of which are singletons. The ten biggest clones cover more than 3.5% of the sample. The sample taken for sequencing was whole blood. The receptors stem from an adult who was a healthcare worker with PCR-confirmed SARS-CoV-2 infection or an uninfected control (not recorded which).

This clonotype has only a few counts. Here the CDR3 reads CATSEEAPGQGPAQETQYF. The CDR3, as DNA: TGTGCCACCAGTGAAGAAGCTCCGGGACAGGGGCCCGCTCAAGAGACCCAGTACTTC. V is TRBV15 and J is TRBJ2-5; 10 nucleotides match TRBD1. Germline assignment: CDR1 LNHNV and CDR2 YYDKDF (reference sequence). V shed 6 bases, J shed 2 bases, and the junction held 18 bases outside the gene matches. This CDR3 is built from 19 residues.

In this sample, this clonotype turned up many times. The gene calls are TRBV24-1 and TRBJ2-2; maybe TRBD2 (5 bases). V was clipped by 2 bases and J by 0 bases, with 9 bases between them. Germline CDR1 KGHDR, CDR2 SFDVKD. The CDR3 covers 16 residues. As DNA, the CDR3 is TGTGCCACCAGTGATTCCAAGGACTCGAACACCGGGGAGCTGTTTTTT. Its translation is CATSDSKDSNTGELFF.

The chain links TRBV7-9 to TRBJ1-1; D unresolved. Germline V gene lookup returns CDR1 SEHNR and CDR2 FQNEAQ (reference sequence). Trimming shortened V by 5 bases and J by 6 bases, and 13 bases separated the two germline ends. The CDR3 contains 13 residues. The CDR3: CASSPHVRPEAFF. The CDR3, as DNA: TGTGCCAGCAGCCCCCATGTGCGACCTGAAGCTTTCTTT. Using reference TRBV7-9 and TRBJ1-1 for the parts outside the CDR3, the full variable domain is DTGVSQNPRHKITKRGQNVTFRCDPISEHNRLYWYRQTLGQGPEFLTYFQNEAQLEKSRLLSDRFSAERPKGSFSTLEIQRTEQGDSAMYLCASSPHVRPEAFFGQGTRLTVV.

This chain links TRBV5-1 with TRBJ2-5, with D possibly matching TRBD2 (7 bases). V was cut by 0 bases and J by 5 bases, with 14 bases left in between. This CDR3 has 15 residues. CDR1 and CDR2 from the germline V gene are SGHRS and YFSETQ. The CDR3: CASSLAAGAGETQYF. The DNA for the CDR3 is TGCGCCAGCAGCTTGGCCGCGGGGGCAGGGGAGACCCAGTACTTC.

This clonotype was seen a few times. The chain joins TRBV9 to TRBJ2-3; 8 bases match TRBD2. The CDR3 length is 14 residues. Germline V gene sequence: CDR1 SGDLS, CDR2 YYNGEE. After removal of 4 bases from V and 5 bases from J, the junction contained 6 bases not matched to a gene. The CDR3 DNA reads as TGTGCCAGCAGCCTATCGGGGGGGCGAGATACGCAGTATTTT. Protein: CASSLSGGRDTQYF.

A few counts support this clonotype. V gene TRBV2 combines with J gene TRBJ2-7, with 7 positions matching TRBD1. V shed 6 bases and J 6 bases; nucleotides not matched to a gene: 8. The length of the CDR3 is 13 residues. CDR1 is SNHLY and CDR2 is FYNNEI in the germline V gene. As DNA, the CDR3 is TGTGCCAGCAGGGACGACAGGGCGGGCGAGCAGTACTTC. Protein product: CASRDDRAGEQYF. Full variable domain (outside the CDR3, taken from reference TRBV2 and TRBJ2-7): EPEVTQTPSHQVTQMGQEVILRCVPISNHLYFYWYRQILGQKVEFLVSFYNNEISEKSEIFDDQFSVERPDGSNFTLKIRSTKLEDSAMYFCASRDDRAGEQYFGPGTRLTVT.

This clonotype turned up a few times. The V call is TRBV29-1, the J call TRBJ1-6; 7 nucleotides match TRBD1. The germline gives CDR1 SQVTM, CDR2 ANQGSEA. V lost 6 bases to trimming and J lost 7 bases; unmatched junction nucleotides: 6. The CDR3 is 13 residues long. CDR3 nucleotide sequence: TGCAGCGTGAAGGAGACAGGGAATTCACCCCTCCACTTT. The encoded protein is CSVKETGNSPLHF.

The chain links TRBV6-2 or TRBV6-3 to TRBJ1-2, with a weak D call TRBD1 (5 bases). The V gene lost 2 bases and the J gene lost 2 bases, with 9 bases spanning the gap. In germline, CDR1 is MNHEY, CDR2 SVGEGT. The CDR3 extends over 14 amino acids. The CDR3 region is CASSYGGANYGYTF. In DNA form, the CDR3 reads TGTGCCAGCAGTTACGGGGGAGCCAACTATGGCTACACCTTC.

The V gene is TRBV7-2, the J gene TRBJ1-3; no clear D. This CDR3 has 14 residues. The ends were cut back, 4 bases at V and 3 bases at J, with 10 bases in the middle. Per the germline V gene, CDR1 is SGHTA and CDR2 is FQGNSA. The CDR3 nucleotides are TGTGCCAGCAGCTGGATGGGTCTTGGAAACACCATATATTTT. This gives the protein CASSWMGLGNTIYF.

This clonotype was seen only a few times. The V and J genes are TRBV30 and TRBJ2-3; D uncertain. V dropped 2 bases and J dropped 0 bases, with 0 bases sitting between them. This CDR3 is 11 amino acids long. CDR1 is GTSNPN, CDR2 SVGIG, per germline (reference sequence). The DNA for the CDR3 is TGTGCCTGGAGTAGCACAGATACGCAGTATTTT. This translates into CAWSSTDTQYF.

The chain has TRBV7-9 and TRBJ2-1; D not certain. V dropped 5 bases and J dropped 9 bases, with 17 bases sitting between them. Germline V gene sequence: CDR1 SEHNR, CDR2 FQNEAQ (reference sequence). The CDR3 totals 14 residues. The CDR3 spells CASSLRTEKGEQFF. The DNA for the CDR3 is TGTGCCAGCAGCCTTCGGACGGAAAAGGGTGAGCAGTTCTTC.

This clonotype was counted a few times. The rearrangement links TRBV18 to TRBJ2-2, with 8 bases matching TRBD1. Germline V gives CDR1 KGHSH, CDR2 LQKENI. CDR3 length equals 16 residues. Trimming cost V 3 bases and J 1 base; bases outside gene matches: 4. The CDR3 DNA reads as TGTGCCAGCTCACCCTCCGGGACAGGGAACACCGGGGAGCTGTTTTTT. As protein: CASSPSGTGNTGELFF.

This chain connects TRBV9 to TRBJ1-4, with TRBD1 matching 8 bases. This CDR3 has 17 residues. The ends lost 3 bases at V and 0 bases at J; junction bases unmatched: 7. Germline loops: CDR1 SGDLS, CDR2 YYNGEE. CDR3 coding DNA: TGTGCCAGCAGCGGAGGACAGGGCCTTGCAACTAATGAAAAACTGTTTTTT. Amino acid sequence: CASSGGQGLATNEKLFF.

The chain links TRBV29-1 to TRBJ2-3; TRBD1 is a possible D gene (5 bases). This CDR3 contains 12 residues. The V gene's germline CDR1 is SQVTM and CDR2 ANQGSEA. Trimming left V 6 bases short and J 5 bases short, with 12 bases between. The CDR3 protein is CSVRPRGDTQYF. In DNA, the CDR3 is TGCAGCGTGAGGCCTAGGGGAGATACGCAGTATTTT.

This clonotype is a singleton in its sample. This chain links TRBV20-1 with TRBJ1-1; possible D gene TRBD1, 5 bases. V lost 6 bases to trimming and J lost 9 bases, with 20 bases between them. This CDR3 has 13 amino acids. The V gene's germline CDR1 is DFQATT and CDR2 SNEGSKA (reference sequence). The DNA for the CDR3 is TGCAGTGCAATAGCAGTGGATCAGGGTCAAGCTTTCTTT. It codes for CSAIAVDQGQAFF.

This clonotype was seen only a few times. This chain uses TRBV12-3 or TRBV12-4 with TRBJ1-2, with D hard to call. Trimming removed 3 bases from V and 2 bases from J, with 10 bases in between. The length of the CDR3 is 14 residues. CDR3 nucleotide sequence: TGTGCCAGCAGTTTTGCGGGCACCAACTATGGCTACACCTTC. It codes for CASSFAGTNYGYTF.

The J gene is TRBJ2-7, the V gene TRBV28, with 9 bases matching TRBD2. V lost 6 bases to trimming and J lost 0 bases; unmatched junction nucleotides: 3. Germline V CDR1 and CDR2: MDHEN, SYDVKM. This CDR3 spans 14 amino acids. Written as DNA, the CDR3 is TGTGCCAGCAGCCTTAGCGGGGGCTCCTACGAGCAGTACTTC. It is translated as CASSLSGGSYEQYF.

In this sample, this clonotype turned up many times. The chain joins TRBV11-2 to TRBJ1-5, with D unclear. The CDR3 extends over 13 amino acids. The V end lost 5 bases, the J end lost 6 bases, and 11 bases lay between the germline ends. The germline CDR1 and CDR2 sequences are SGHAT and FQNNGV. CDR3 bases: TGTGCCAGCAGCCCGCTGGCTGGTCAGCCCCAGCATTTT. Its translation: CASSPLAGQPQHF.

J is TRBJ1-1 and V is TRBV2; D remains ambiguous. This CDR3 comprises 13 residues. Per the germline V gene, CDR1 is SNHLY and CDR2 is FYNNEI. The V and J ends lost 5 bases and 4 bases respectively, with 11 bases between them. CDR3 amino acids: CASSLPLGTEAFF. For the CDR3, the DNA is TGTGCCAGCAGTCTACCTTTAGGCACTGAAGCTTTCTTT.

This clonotype was counted only a few times. This rearrangement joins TRBV2 to TRBJ2-2; D gene ambiguous. The CDR3 totals 14 residues. The germline V gene encodes CDR1 SNHLY and CDR2 FYNNEI. Trimming left V 7 bases short and J 0 bases short, with 9 bases between. The CDR3 sequence is CASIAESNTGELFF. Here the CDR3 DNA reads TGTGCCAGCATCGCAGAGTCGAACACCGGGGAGCTGTTTTTT.

In its sample, this clonotype was seen a few times. The chain has TRBV7-2 and TRBJ2-1, with TRBD2 matching 7 bases. Unmatched junction bases numbered 1, after V lost 5 bases and J lost 3 bases. Germline V gene data show CDR1 as SGHTA and CDR2 as FQGNSA. CDR3 length equals 13 residues. The CDR3 DNA sequence: TGTGCCAGCAGCCGGGACTACTACAATGAGCAGTTCTTC. Translation gives CASSRDYYNEQFF. The whole variable domain, filled in from reference TRBV7-2 and TRBJ2-1, reads GAGVSQSPSNKVTEKGKDVELRCDPISGHTALYWYRQSLGQGLEFLIYFQGNSAPDKSGLPSDRFSAERTGGSVSTLTIQRTQQEDSAVYLCASSRDYYNEQFFGPGTRLTVL.

In this sample, this clonotype turned up many times. This chain connects TRBV20-1 to TRBJ2-7, with D tentatively TRBD2 (5 bases). The CDR3 consists of 13 residues. V lost 6 bases, J lost 6 bases, and 18 bases lay in between. Germline V gives CDR1 DFQATT, CDR2 SNEGSKA (reference sequence). The CDR3, as DNA: TGCAGTGCCAGGAGACTACTCCTTTCCGAGCAGTACTTC. This codes for CSARRLLLSEQYF.